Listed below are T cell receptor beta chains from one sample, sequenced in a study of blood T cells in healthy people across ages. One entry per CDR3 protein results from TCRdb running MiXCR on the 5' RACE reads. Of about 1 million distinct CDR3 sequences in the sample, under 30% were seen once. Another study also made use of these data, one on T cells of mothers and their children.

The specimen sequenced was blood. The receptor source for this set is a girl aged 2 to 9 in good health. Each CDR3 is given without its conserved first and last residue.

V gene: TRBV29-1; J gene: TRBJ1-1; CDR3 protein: SVEAVEAF
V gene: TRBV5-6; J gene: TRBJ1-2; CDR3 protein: ASSWVWGSYGYT
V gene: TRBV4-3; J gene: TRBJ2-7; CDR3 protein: ASSQDAGPSYEQY
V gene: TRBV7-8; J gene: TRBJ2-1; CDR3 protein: ASSFTPAGGWEQF
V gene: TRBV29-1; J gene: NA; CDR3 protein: SAESSSGTYNEQF
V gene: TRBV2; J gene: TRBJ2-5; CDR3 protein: AGRGLKEETQY
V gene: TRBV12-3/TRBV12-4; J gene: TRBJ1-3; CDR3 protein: ASSLGYGQGSGNTIY
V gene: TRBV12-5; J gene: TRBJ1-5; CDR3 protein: ASVTGGVYQPQH
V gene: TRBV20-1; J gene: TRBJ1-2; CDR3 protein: SARDLHGLLLYGYT
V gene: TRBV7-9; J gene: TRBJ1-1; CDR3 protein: ASSLDGYMNTEAF
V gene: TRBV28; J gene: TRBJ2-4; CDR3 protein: ASLQGGKNIQY
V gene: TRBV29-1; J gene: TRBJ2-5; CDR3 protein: SVESEGRETQY
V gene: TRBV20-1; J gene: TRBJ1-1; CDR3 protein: SARVDDRGAF
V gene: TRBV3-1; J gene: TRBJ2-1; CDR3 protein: ASSQGLAGKSSYNEQF
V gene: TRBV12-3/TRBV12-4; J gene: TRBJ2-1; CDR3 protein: ASEGSLSGTGNNEQF
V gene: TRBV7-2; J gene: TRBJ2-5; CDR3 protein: ASRRGTMETQY
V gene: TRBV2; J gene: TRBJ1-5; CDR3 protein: ASSKDGTYQPQH
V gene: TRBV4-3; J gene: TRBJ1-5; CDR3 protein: ASSRDRGQGQPQH
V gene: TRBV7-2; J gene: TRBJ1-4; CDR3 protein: ASSQTGWRDEKLF
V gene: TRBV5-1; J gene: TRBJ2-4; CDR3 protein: ASSIHTDRSWAKNIQY
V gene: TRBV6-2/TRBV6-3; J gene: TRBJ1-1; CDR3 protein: ASSPRQGVAYTEAF
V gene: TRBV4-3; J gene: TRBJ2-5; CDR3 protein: ASSQDGTDQETQY
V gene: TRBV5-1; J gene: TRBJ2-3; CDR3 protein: ASSLDLDRPDTDTQY
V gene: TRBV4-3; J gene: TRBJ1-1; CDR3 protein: ASSQESQGVMNTGAF
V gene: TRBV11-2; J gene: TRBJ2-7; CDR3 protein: ASSFLDWGGEQY
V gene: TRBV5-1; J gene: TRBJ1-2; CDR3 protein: ASSTIGQEGPGYT
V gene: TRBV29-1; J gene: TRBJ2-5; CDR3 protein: SGVPEYAPKTQY
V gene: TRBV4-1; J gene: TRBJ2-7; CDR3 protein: ASSQLSGSSSKQY
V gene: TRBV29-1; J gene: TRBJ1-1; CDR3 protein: SVETGDVTEAF
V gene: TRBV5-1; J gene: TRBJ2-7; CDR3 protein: ASSGQTGTGEQY
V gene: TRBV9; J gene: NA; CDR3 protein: ASSPAGELQF
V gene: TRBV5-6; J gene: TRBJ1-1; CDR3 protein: ASSGDRGNTEAF
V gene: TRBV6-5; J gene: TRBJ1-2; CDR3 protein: ASSRTKISGYT
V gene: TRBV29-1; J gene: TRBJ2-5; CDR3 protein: SVAKGTGGETQY
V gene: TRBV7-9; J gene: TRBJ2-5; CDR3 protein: ASSLSSATGETQY
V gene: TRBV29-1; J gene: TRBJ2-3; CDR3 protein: SVKSGRGDTQY
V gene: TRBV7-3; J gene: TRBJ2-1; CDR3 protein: ASRLAGGTYNEQF
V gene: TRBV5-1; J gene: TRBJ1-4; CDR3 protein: ASSSGQSTNEKLF
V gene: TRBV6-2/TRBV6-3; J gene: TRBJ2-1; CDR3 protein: ASSNPGLAGGSTSYNEQF
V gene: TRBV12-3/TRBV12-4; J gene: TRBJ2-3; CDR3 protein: ASSFVGGRPDTQY
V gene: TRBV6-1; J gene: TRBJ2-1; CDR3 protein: ASSRGEALRYNEQF
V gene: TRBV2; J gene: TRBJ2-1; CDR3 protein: TRTQGGPYNEQF
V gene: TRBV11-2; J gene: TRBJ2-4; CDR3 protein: ASSNRGAGGRNIQY